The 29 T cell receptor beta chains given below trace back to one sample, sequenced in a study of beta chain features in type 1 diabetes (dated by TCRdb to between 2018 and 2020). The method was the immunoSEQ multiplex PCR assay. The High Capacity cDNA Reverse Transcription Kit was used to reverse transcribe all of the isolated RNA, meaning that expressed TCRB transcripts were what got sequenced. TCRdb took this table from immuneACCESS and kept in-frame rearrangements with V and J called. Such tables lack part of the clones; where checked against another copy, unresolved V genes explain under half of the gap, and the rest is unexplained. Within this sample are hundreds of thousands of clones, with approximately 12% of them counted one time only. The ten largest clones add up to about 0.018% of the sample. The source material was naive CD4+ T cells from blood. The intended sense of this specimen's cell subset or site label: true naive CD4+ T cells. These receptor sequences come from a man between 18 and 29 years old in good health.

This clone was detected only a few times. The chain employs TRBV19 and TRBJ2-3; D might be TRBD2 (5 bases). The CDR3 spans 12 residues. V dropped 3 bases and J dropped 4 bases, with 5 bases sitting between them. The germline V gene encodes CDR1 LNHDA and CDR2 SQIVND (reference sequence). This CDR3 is CASSMRADTQYF. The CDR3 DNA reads TGTGCCAGTAGTATGAGGGCAGATACGCAGTATTTT.

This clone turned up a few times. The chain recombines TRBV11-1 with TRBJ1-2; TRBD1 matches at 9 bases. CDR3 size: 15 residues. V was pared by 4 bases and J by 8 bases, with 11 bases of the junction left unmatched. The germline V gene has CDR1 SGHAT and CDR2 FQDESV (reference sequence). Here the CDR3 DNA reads TGTGCCAGCAGCTCCAGGGACAGGGCTTCCGCGGGCTACACCTTC. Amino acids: CASSSRDRASAGYTF.

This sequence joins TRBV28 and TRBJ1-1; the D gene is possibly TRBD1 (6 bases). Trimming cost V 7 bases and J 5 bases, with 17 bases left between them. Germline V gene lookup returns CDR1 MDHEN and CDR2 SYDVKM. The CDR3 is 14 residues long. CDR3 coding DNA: TGTGCCAGCACCCCAGGGACATCGCGGACTGAAGCTTTCTTT. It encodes CASTPGTSRTEAFF.

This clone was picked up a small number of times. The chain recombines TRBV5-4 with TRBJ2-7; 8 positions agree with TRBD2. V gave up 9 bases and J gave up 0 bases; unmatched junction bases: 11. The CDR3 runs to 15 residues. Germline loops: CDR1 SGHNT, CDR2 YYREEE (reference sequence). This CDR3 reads CANHEAGGPSYEQYF. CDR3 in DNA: TGTGCCAACCACGAGGCGGGGGGCCCCTCCTACGAGCAGTACTTC. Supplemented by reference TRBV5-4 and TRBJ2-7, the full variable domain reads ETGVTQSPTHLIKTRGQQVTLRCSSQSGHNTVSWYQQALGQGPQFIFQYYREEENGRGNFPPRFSGLQFPNYSSELNVNALELDDSALYLCANHEAGGPSYEQYFGPGTRLTVT.

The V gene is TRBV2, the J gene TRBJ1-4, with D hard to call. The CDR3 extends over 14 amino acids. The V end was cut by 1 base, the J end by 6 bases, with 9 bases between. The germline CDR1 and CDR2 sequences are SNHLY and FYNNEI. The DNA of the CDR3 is TGTGCCAGCAGTGAAGAGGCCGGGTATGAAAAACTGTTTTTT. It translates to CASSEEAGYEKLFF.

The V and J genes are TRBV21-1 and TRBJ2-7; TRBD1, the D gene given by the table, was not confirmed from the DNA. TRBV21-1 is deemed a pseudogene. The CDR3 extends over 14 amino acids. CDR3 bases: TGTGCCAGCAGCAAAGGAACAGGGGGCTACGAGCAGTACTTC. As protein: CASSKGTGGYEQYF.

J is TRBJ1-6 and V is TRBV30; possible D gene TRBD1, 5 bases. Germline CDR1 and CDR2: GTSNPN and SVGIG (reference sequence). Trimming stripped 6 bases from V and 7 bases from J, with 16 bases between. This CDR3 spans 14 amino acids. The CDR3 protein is CACQRTPENSPLHF. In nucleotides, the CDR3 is TGTGCCTGCCAAAGGACACCGGAGAATTCACCCCTCCACTTT.

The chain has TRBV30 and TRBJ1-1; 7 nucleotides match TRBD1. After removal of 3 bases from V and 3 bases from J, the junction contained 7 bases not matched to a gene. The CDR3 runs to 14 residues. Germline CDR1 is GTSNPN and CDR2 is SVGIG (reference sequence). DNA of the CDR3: TGTGCCTGGAGACCGATGGACAGGCACACTGAAGCTTTCTTT. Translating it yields CAWRPMDRHTEAFF.

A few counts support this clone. The CDR3 sequence: CASSSQALAGGGDTQYF. The DNA of the CDR3 is TGTGCCAGCAGTTCCCAGGCACTAGCGGGAGGGGGAGATACGCAGTATTTT. The chain joins TRBV9 to TRBJ2-3, with 13 positions matching TRBD2. CDR3 length: 17 amino acids. The trim removed 5 bases at V and 5 bases at J, leaving 11 bases unmatched. Germline loops: CDR1 SGDLS, CDR2 YYNGEE.

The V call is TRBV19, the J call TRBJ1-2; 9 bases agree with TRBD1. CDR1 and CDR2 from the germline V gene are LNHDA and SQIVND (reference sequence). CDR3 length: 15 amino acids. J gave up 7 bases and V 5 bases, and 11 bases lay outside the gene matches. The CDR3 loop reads CASSPTGGTYGGYTF. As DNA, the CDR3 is TGTGCCAGTAGTCCCACAGGGGGCACATACGGTGGCTACACCTTC.

CDR3 coding DNA: TGTGCCAGCAGTTATGACAGGGGGCCGGAGCAGCCCCAGCATTTT. Protein product: CASSYDRGPEQPQHF. The V call is TRBV6-5, the J call TRBJ1-5, with TRBD1 matching over 10 bases. V lost 3 bases to trimming and J lost 7 bases; unmatched junction nucleotides: 6. Germline-derived CDR1 and CDR2 are MNHEY and SVGAGI. This CDR3 is 15 amino acids long.

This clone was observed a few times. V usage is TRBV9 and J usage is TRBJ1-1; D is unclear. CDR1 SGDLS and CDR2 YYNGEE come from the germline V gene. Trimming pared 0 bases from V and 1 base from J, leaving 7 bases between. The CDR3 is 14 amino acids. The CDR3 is CASSVDNTNTEAFF. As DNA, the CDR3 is TGTGCCAGCAGCGTAGACAATACGAACACTGAAGCTTTCTTT. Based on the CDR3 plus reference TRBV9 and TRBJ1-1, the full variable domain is DSGVTQTPKHLITATGQRVTLRCSPRSGDLSVYWYQQSLDQGLQFLIQYYNGEERAKGNILERFSAQQFPDLHSELNLSSLELGDSALYFCASSVDNTNTEAFFGQGTRLTVV.

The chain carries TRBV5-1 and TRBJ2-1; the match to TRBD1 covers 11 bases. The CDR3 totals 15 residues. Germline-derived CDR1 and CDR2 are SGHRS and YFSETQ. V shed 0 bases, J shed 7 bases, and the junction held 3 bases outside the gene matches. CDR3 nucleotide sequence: TGCGCCAGCAGCTTGGTGGGACAGGGGGAGAATGAGCAGTTCTTC. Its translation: CASSLVGQGENEQFF.

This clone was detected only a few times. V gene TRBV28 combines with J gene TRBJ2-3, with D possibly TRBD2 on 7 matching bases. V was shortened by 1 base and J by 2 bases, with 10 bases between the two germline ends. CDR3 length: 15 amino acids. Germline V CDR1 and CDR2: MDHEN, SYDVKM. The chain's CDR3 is CASSLSAGATDTQYF. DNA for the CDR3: TGTGCCAGCAGTTTATCGGCGGGGGCCACAGATACGCAGTATTTT. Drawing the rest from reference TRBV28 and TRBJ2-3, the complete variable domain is DVKVTQSSRYLVKRTGEKVFLECVQDMDHENMFWYRQDPGLGLRLIYFSYDVKMKEKGDIPEGYSVSREKKERFSLILESASTNQTSMYLCASSLSAGATDTQYFGPGTRLTVL.

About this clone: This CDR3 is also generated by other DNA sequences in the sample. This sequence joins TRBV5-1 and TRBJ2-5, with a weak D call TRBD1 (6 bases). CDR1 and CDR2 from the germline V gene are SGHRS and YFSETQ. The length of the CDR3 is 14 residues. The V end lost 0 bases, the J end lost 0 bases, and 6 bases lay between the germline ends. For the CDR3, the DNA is TGCGCCAGCAGCTTGGGACAGGACCAAGAGACCCAGTACTTC. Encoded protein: CASSLGQDQETQYF.

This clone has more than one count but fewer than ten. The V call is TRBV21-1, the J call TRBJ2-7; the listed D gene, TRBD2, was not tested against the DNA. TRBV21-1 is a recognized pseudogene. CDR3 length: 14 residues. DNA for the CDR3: TGTGCCAGCAGCATACTAGCGGGGGACTACGAGCAGTACTTC. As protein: CASSILAGDYEQYF.

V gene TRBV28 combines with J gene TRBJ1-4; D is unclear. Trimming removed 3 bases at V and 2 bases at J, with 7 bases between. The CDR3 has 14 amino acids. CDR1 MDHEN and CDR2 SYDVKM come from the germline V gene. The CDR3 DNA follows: TGTGCCAGCAGTTTTGCAGATACTAATGAAAAACTGTTTTTT. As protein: CASSFADTNEKLFF.

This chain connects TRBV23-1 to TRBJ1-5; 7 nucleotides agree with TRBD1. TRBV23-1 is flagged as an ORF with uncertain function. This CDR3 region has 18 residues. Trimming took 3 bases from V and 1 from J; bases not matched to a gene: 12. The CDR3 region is CASSQRGDSQESNQPQHF. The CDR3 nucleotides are TGCGCCAGCAGTCAGAGGGGGGACAGTCAAGAAAGCAATCAGCCCCAGCATTTT.

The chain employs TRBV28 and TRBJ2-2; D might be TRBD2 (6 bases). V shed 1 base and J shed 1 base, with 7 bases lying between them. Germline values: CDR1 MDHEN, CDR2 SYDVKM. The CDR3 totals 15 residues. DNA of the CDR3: TGTGCCAGCAGTTTATTGGGGGGGAACACCGGGGAGCTGTTTTTT. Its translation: CASSLLGGNTGELFF.

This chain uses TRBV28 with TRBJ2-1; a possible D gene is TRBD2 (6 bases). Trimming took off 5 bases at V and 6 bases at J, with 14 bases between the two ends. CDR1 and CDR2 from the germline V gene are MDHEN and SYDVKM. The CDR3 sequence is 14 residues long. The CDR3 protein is CASSRDSSGNEQFF. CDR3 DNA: TGTGCCAGCAGTCGGGACTCCTCTGGCAATGAGCAGTTCTTC.

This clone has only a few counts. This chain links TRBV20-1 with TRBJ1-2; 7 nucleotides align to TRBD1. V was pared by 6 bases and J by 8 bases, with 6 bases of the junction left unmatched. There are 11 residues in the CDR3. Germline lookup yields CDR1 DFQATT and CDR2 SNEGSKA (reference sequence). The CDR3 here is CSARTGEGYTF. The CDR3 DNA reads TGCAGTGCGAGGACAGGAGAGGGCTACACCTTC.

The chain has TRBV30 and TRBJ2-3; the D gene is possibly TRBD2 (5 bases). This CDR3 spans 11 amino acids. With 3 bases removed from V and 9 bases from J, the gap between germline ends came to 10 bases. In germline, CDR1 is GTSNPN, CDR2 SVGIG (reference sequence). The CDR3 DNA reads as TGTGCCTGGAGGACGGGAAACACGCAGTATTTT. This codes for CAWRTGNTQYF.

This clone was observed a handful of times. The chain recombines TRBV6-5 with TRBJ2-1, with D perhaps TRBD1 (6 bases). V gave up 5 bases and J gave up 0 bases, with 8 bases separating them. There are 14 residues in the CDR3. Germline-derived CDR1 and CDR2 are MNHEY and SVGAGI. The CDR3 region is CASSTDSSYNEQFF. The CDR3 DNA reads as TGTGCCAGCAGTACGGACAGCTCCTACAATGAGCAGTTCTTC.

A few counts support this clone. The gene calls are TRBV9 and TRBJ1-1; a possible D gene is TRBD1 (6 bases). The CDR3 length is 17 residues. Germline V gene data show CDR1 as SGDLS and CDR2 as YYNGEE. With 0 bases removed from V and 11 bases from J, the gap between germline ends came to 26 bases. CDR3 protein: CASSVAATALGASRAFF. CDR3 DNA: TGTGCCAGCAGCGTAGCTGCCACGGCATTGGGGGCTTCGAGGGCTTTCTTT.

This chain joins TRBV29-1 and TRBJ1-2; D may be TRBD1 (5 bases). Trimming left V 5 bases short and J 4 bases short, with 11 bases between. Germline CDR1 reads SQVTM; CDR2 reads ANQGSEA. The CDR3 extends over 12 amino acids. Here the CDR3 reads CSVSDRVYGYTF. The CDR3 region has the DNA TGCAGCGTTAGCGACAGAGTCTATGGCTACACCTTC.

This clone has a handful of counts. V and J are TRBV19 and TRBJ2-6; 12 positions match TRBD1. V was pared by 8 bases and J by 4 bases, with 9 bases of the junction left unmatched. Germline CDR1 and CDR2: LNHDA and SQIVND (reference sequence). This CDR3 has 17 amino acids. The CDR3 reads CASGTPGQGAGANVLTF. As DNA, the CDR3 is TGTGCCAGTGGTACTCCGGGACAGGGGGCCGGGGCCAACGTCCTGACTTTC. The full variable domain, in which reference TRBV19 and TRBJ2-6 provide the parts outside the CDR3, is DGGITQSPKYLFRKEGQNVTLSCEQNLNHDAMYWYRQDPGQGLRLIYYSQIVNDFQKGDIAEGYSVSREKKESFPLTVTSAQKNPTAFYLCASGTPGQGAGANVLTFGAGSRLTVL.

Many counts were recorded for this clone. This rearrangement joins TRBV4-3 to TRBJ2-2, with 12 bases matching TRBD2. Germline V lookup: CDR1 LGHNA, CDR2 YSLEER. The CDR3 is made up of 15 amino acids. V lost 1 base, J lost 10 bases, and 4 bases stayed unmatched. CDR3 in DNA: TGCGCCAGCAGCCAAGGACTAGCGGGAGATGAGGAGCTGTTTTTT. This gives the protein CASSQGLAGDEELFF.

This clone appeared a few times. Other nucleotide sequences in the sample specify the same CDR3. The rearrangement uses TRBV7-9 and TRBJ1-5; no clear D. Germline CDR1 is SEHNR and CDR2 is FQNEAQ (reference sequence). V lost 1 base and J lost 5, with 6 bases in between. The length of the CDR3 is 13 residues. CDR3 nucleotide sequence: TGTGCCAGCAGCTTAGGCGGTGATCAGCCCCAGCATTTT. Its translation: CASSLGGDQPQHF.

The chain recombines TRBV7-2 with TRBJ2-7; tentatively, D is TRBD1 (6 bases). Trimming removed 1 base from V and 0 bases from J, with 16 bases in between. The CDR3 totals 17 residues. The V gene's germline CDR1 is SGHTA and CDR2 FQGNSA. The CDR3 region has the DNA TGTGCCAGCAGCTTAGTATCAGGACAGCTGAACTCCTACGAGCAGTACTTC. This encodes CASSLVSGQLNSYEQYF. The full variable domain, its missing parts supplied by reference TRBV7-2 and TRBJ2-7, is GAGVSQSPSNKVTEKGKDVELRCDPISGHTALYWYRQSLGQGLEFLIYFQGNSAPDKSGLPSDRFSAERTGGSVSTLTIQRTQQEDSAVYLCASSLVSGQLNSYEQYFGPGTRLTVT.